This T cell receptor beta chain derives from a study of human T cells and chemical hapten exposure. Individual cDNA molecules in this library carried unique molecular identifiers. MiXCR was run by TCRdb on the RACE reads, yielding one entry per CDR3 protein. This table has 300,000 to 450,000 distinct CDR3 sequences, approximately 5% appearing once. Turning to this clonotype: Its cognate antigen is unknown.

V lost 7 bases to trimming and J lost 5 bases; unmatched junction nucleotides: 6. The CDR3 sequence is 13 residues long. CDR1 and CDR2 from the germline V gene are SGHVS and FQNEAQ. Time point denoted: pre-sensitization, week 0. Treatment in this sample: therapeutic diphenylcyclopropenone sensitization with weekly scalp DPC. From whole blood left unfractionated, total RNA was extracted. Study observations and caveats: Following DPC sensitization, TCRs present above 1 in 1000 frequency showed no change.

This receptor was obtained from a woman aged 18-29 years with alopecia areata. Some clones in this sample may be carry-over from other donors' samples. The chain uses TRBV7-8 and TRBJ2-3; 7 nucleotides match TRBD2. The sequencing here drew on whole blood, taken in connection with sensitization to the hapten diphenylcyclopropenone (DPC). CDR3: CASIIAGGDTQYF. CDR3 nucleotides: TGTGCCAGCATCATAGCGGGTGGAGATACGCAGTATTTT.